This entry is about one T cell receptor (beta chain). Its specificity is not known. All donors participated as healthy donors of bone marrow. The CDR3 has 14 amino acids. Germline CDR1 reads SGHTA; CDR2 reads FQGNSA. Trimming took off 1 base at V and 1 base at J, with 7 bases between the two ends. This record comes from a study of cytomegalovirus exposure and HLA in healthy donors. Study-wide points: Cytomegalovirus-associated TCR beta chains were listed, numbering 150 to 200.

The PCR ran on 60 Vbeta and 13 Jbeta primers. In the source study's methods: Unique TCR beta chains numbered about 79 million in a later analysis, with about 9.9 million shared. Profiling relied on immunoSEQ multiplex PCR, and the TCRdb table lists in-frame clones only, not all of them. The V and J calls and clone size come from that table; D and trimming were worked out from the DNA. The sample carries roughly 100,000 clones, roughly a tenth recorded once. This receptor was obtained from a man over 45 in good health and CMV-seropositive. This sequence joins TRBV7-2 and TRBJ1-1, with D unclear. Sequenced: PBMCs. Here the CDR3 DNA reads TGTGCCAGCAGCTTAGGAGCTTGGAACACTGAAGCTTTCTTT. It encodes CASSLGAWNTEAFF.